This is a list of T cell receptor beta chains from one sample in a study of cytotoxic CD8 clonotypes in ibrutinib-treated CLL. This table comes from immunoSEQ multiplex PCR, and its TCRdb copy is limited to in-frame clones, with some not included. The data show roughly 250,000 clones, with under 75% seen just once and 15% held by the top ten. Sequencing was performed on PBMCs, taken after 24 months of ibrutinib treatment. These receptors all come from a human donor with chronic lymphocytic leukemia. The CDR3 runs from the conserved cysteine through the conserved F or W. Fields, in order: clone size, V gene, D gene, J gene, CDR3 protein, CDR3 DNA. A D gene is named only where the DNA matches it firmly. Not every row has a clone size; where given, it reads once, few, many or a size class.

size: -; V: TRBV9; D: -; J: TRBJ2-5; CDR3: CASAQGGARYQETQYF; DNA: TGTGCCAGCGCACAGGGGGGGGCCCGATATCAAGAGACCCAGTACTTC
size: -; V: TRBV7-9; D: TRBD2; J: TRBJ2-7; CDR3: CASSRAGPYEQYF; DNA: TGTGCCAGCAGCAGAGCGGGACCCTACGAGCAGTACTTC
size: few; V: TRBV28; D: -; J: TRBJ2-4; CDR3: CASSESGSAKNIQYF; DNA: TGTGCCAGCAGTGAAAGTGGATCGGCCAAAAACATTCAGTACTTC
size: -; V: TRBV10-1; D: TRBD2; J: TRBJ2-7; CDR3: CASSESQGLAIYEQYF; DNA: TGCGCCAGCAGTGAGTCGCAGGGACTAGCGATCTACGAGCAGTACTTC
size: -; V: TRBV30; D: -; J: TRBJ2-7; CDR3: CAWSSSEGEQYF; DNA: TGTGCCTGGAGTAGCTCGGAGGGCGAGCAGTACTTC
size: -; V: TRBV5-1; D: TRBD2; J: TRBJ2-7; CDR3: CASSFLGLSGSSYEQYF; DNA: TGCGCCAGCAGCTTCTTGGGACTAAGCGGGAGCTCATACGAGCAGTACTTC
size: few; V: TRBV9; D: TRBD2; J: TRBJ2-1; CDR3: CASSASGTFYNEQFF; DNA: TGTGCCAGCAGCGCTAGCGGGACCTTCTACAATGAGCAGTTCTTC
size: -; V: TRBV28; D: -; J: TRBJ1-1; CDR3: CASSSGSRTEAFF; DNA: TGTGCCAGCAGTTCTGGGTCGCGCACTGAAGCTTTCTTT
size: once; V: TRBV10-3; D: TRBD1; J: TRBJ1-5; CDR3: CAISDFDRDQPQHF; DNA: TGTGCCATCAGTGACTTCGACAGGGATCAGCCCCAGCATTTT
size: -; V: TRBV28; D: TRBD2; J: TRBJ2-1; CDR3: CASSPGTSGKNEQFF; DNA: TGTGCCAGCAGCCCTGGGACTAGCGGGAAGAATGAGCAGTTCTTC
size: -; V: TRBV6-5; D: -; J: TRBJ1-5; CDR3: CASRPYRDSNQPQHF; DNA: TGTGCCAGCAGACCGTACAGGGATAGCAATCAGCCCCAGCATTTT
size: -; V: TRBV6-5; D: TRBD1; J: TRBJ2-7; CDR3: CASNRGFLFEQYF; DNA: TGTGCCAGCAACAGGGGATTTCTATTCGAGCAGTACTTC
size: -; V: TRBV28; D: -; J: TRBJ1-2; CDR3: CASSFRRAYGYTF; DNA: TGTGCCAGCAGTTTCAGGCGAGCCTATGGCTACACCTTC
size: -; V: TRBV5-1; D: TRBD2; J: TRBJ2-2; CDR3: CASSLDLAGGPMNTGELFF; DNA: TGCGCCAGCAGCTTGGACTTAGCGGGAGGGCCAATGAACACCGGGGAGCTGTTTTTT
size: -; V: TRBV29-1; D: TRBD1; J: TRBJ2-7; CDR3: CSAGTGYYEQYF; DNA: TGCAGCGCCGGGACAGGGTACTACGAGCAGTACTTC
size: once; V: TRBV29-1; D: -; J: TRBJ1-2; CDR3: CSVEVRALSEGGYTF; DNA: TGCAGCGTTGAGGTCAGGGCCCTCTCCGAGGGGGGCTACACCTTC
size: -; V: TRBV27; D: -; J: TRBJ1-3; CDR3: CASSIDPGNTIYF; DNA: TGTGCCAGCAGTATCGACCCGGGGAACACCATATATTTT